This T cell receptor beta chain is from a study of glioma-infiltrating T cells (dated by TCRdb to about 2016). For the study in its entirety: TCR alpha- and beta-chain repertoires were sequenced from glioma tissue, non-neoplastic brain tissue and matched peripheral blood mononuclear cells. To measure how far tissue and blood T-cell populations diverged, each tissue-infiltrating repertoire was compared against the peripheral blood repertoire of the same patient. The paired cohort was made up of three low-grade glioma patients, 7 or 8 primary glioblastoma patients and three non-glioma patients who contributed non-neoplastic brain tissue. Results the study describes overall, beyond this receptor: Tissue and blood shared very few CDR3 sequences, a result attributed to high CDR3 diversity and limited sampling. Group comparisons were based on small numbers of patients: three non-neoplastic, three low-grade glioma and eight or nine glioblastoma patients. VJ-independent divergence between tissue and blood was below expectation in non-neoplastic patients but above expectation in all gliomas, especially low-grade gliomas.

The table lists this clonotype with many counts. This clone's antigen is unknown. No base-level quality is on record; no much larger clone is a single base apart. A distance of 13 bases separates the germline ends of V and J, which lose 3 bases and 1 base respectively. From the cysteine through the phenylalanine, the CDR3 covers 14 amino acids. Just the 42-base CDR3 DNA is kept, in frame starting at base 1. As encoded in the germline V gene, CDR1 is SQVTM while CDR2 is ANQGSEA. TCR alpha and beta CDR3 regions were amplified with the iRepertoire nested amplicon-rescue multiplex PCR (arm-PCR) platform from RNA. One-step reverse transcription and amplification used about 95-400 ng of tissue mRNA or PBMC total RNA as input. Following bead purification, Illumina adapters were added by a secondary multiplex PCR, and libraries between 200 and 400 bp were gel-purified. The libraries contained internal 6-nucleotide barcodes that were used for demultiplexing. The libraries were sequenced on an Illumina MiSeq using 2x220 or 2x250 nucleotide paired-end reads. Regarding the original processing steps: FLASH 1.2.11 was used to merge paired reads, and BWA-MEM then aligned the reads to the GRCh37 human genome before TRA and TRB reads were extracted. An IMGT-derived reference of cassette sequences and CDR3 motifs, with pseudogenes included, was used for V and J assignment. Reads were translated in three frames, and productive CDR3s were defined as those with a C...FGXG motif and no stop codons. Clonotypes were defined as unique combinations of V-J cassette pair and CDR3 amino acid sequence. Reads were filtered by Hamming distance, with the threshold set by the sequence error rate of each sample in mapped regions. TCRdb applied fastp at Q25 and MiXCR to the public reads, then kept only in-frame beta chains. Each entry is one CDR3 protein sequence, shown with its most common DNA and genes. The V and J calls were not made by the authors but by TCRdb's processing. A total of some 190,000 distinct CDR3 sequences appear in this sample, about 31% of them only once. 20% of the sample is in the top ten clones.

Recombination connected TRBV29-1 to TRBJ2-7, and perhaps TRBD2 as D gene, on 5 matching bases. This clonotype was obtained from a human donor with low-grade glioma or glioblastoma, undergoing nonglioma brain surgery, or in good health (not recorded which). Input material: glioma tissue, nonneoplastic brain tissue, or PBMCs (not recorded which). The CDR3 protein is CSVEGGRGSYEQYF. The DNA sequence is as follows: TGCAGCGTTGAGGGTGGACGGGGATCCTACGAGCAGTACTTC.